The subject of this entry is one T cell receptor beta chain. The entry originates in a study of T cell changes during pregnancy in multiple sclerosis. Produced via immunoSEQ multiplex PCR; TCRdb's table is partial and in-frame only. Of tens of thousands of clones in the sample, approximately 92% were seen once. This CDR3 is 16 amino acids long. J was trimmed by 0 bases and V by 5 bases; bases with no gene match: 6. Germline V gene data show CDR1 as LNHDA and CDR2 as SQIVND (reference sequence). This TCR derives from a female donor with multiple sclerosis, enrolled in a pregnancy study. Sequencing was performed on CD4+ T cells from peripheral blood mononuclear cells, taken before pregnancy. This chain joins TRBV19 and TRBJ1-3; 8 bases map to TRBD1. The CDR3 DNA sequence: TGTGCCAGTAGTGCTACAGGGGGAAGCTCTGGAAACACCATATATTTT. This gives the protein CASSATGGSSGNTIYF.